This entry lists 11 T cell receptor beta chains sequenced from one sample in a study of T cells after yellow fever vaccination. TCRdb redid the calling of the 5' RACE reads with MiXCR, one entry per CDR3 protein. The data contain about 50,000 distinct CDR3 sequences, approximately 6.5% of them singletons. The input for sequencing was CD8+ T cells sorted from PBMCs, taken on the day of the first yellow fever vaccination. The receptors shown here come from a man between 18 and 35 years old who received the YFV17D yellow fever vaccine.

This clonotype has more than one count but fewer than ten. This rearrangement joins TRBV19 to TRBJ2-1; the D gene is possibly TRBD2 (7 bases). The germline gives CDR1 LNHDA, CDR2 SQIVND (reference sequence). The CDR3 is 15 residues long. V dropped 6 bases and J dropped 4 bases, with 16 bases sitting between them. The CDR3 DNA reads TGTGCCAGTAGGAAATGGCGGGGGCCTTACAATGAGCAGTTCTTC. Protein sequence: CASRKWRGPYNEQFF.

V usage is TRBV4-2 and J usage is TRBJ2-3; D ambiguous. The CDR3 sequence is 14 residues long. Germline V gene data show CDR1 as LGHNA and CDR2 as YNFKEQ. V was pared by 4 bases and J by 4 bases, with 12 bases between. DNA of the CDR3: TGTGCCAGCAGCCCTACCCCCATATCAGATACGCAGTATTTT. Its protein is CASSPTPISDTQYF.

This clonotype was observed at least ten times. The gene calls are TRBV6-2 or TRBV6-3 and TRBJ2-7; no definite D call. The CDR3 has 13 amino acids. Trimming left V 6 bases short and J 0 bases short, with 9 bases between. CDR1 MNHEY and CDR2 SVGEGT come from the germline V gene. CDR3 bases: TGTGCCAGCAGCCCACGCGACTCCTACGAGCAGTACGTC. This gives the protein CASSPRDSYEQYV.

This clonotype occurred a few times. The V call is TRBV11-2, the J call TRBJ1-5; a weak D match, TRBD1 (5 bases). The CDR3 loop spans 13 amino acids. V shed 4 bases and J shed 8 bases, with 12 bases lying between them. Germline V gives CDR1 SGHAT, CDR2 FQNNGV. CDR3 in amino acids: CASSSGTGEPQHF. The CDR3 region has the DNA TGTGCCAGCAGCTCCGGGACGGGAGAGCCCCAGCATTTT.

Worth noting for this clonotype: Given a much more abundant clone one base away, this may be a read error. CDR3 sequence reads: CSSSTPPVGQAPETQYF. The CDR3, as DNA: TGTTCCAGCAGCACCCCTCCGGTGGGACAGGCCCCTGAGACCCAGTACTTC. The V gene is TRBV7-9, the J gene TRBJ2-5; 8 bases are a match to TRBD1. Germline V gives CDR1 SEHNR, CDR2 FQNEAQ (reference sequence). CDR3 length: 17 amino acids.

This clonotype was counted a few times. The chain links TRBV9 to TRBJ2-7, with a weak D call TRBD1 (7 bases). Germline assignment: CDR1 SGDLS and CDR2 YYNGEE. The CDR3 is made up of 14 amino acids. V was pared by 4 bases and J by 4 bases, with 15 bases between. The chain's CDR3 is CASSLVPGGYEQYF. DNA for the CDR3: TGTGCCAGCAGCTTAGTCCCAGGGGGGTACGAGCAGTACTTC. The variable domain in full, with the rest retrieved from reference TRBV9 and TRBJ2-7, is DSGVTQTPKHLITATGQRVTLRCSPRSGDLSVYWYQQSLDQGLQFLIQYYNGEERAKGNILERFSAQQFPDLHSELNLSSLELGDSALYFCASSLVPGGYEQYFGPGTRLTVT.

This clonotype was seen only a few times. This chain connects TRBV4-2 to TRBJ2-2; 7 bases match TRBD2. V was clipped by 6 bases and J by 9 bases; unmatched bases: 22. This CDR3 comprises 18 residues. From germline, CDR1 is LGHNA and CDR2 YNFKEQ. The CDR3 coding sequence is TGTGCCAGCAGTCTGAAGCATTCTGGACTAGGCCTCGTAAGGGAGCTGTTTTTT. Its protein is CASSLKHSGLGLVRELFF.

This clonotype has ten or more counts. The chain has TRBV11-2 and TRBJ1-1, with D possibly matching TRBD1 (5 bases). V was shortened by 6 bases and J by 3 bases, with 11 bases between the two germline ends. The CDR3 extends over 13 amino acids. The V gene's germline CDR1 is SGHAT and CDR2 FQNNGV. The CDR3 DNA sequence: TGTGCCAGCAGTCCGACAGTTGACACTGAAGCTTTCTTT. This gives the protein CASSPTVDTEAFF.

At least ten counts were recorded for this clonotype. The J gene is TRBJ2-3, the V gene TRBV7-6; maybe TRBD2 (6 bases). This CDR3 has 15 residues. CDR1 is SGHVS, CDR2 FNYEAQ, per germline. V lost 7 bases and J 0 bases, leaving 14 bases between the germline ends. The CDR3 is CASTRAGISTDTQYF. For the CDR3, the DNA is TGTGCCAGCACCCGGGCGGGGATCAGCACAGATACGCAGTATTTT. Looking up the rest from reference TRBV7-6 and TRBJ2-3 gives the full variable domain: GAGVSQSPRYKVTKRGQDVALRCDPISGHVSLYWYRQALGQGPEFLTYFNYEAQQDKSGLPNDRFSAERPEGSISTLTIQRTEQRDSAMYRCASTRAGISTDTQYFGPGTRLTVL.

For this clonotype: This may arise from a read error, as a much more abundant clone is one base away. CDR3 amino acids: CASSRQGQNSPLHF. CDR3 bases: TGTGCCAGCAGCCGACAGGGACAGAATTCACCCCTCCACTTT. The chain is built from TRBV7-8 and TRBJ1-6; 7 positions agree with TRBD1. Germline V gene lookup returns CDR1 SGHVS and CDR2 FQNEAQ. The CDR3 loop spans 14 amino acids. V lost 5 bases and J lost 7; bases outside the gene matches: 5.

This rearrangement joins TRBV6-2 or TRBV6-3 to TRBJ2-6; D not resolved. The ends were cut back, 2 bases at V and 0 bases at J, with 5 bases in the middle. The CDR3 consists of 15 residues. The germline V gene has CDR1 MNHEY and CDR2 SVGEGT. This chain's CDR3 is CASSYIFSGANVLTF. The CDR3 DNA follows: TGTGCCAGCAGTTACATCTTCTCTGGGGCCAACGTCCTGACTTTC.